This T cell receptor (beta chain) is drawn from a study of OX40 agonist ivuxolimab in advanced cancers. Study as a whole: Prior checkpoint blockade (anti-PD-1, anti-PD-L1 or anti-CTLA-4) was permitted; approximately 40% had it. Findings of the study overall: Averaging showed that CD8+ T cells had more expanded clones than CD4+ did. Certain nonresponders likewise exhibited a low normalized T-cell clonal expansion.

Concerning this clone itself: Its cognate antigen is unknown.

The CDR3 runs to 14 residues. V was clipped by 1 base and J by 2 bases, with 9 bases between them. CDR1 SGHKS and CDR2 YYEKEE come from the germline V gene (reference sequence). Measured with immunoSEQ multiplex PCR; TCRdb has only the in-frame clones, and not every one. The data contain approximately 68,000 clones, around nine tenths of them singletons. Cycle 7 day 1, cycle 4 day 1, and baseline were the timepoints at which blood was sampled. The receptor comes from an adult with an advanced solid tumor such as melanoma, head and neck, liver or kidney cancer. The rearrangement uses TRBV5-5 and TRBJ1-1; D unclear. This material consisted of CD4+ or CD8+ T cells sorted from blood, taken in a trial of the OX40 agonist ivuxolimab. CDR3 region: CASSLHTANTEAFF. CDR3 sequence (DNA): TGTGCCAGCAGCTTGCATACAGCAAACACTGAAGCTTTCTTT. Based on the CDR3 plus reference TRBV5-5 and TRBJ1-1, the full variable domain is DAGVTQSPTHLIKTRGQQVTLRCSPISGHKSVSWYQQVLGQGPQFIFQYYEKEERGRGNFPDRFSARQFPNYSSELNVNALLLGDSALYLCASSLHTANTEAFFGQGTRLTVV.